This T cell receptor beta chain was identified in a study of cytomegalovirus exposure and HLA in healthy donors listed by TCRdb under 2017. In terms of the full investigation: According to an earlier analysis of 587 of the donors, roughly 180 million T cells yielded roughly 110 million unique TCR beta sequences and more than 250 Gb of sequence data. The aim of the study was to test whether cataloging public T cell receptors could identify signatures of past pathogen exposure. A later analysis re-analyzed previously published TCR beta repertoires from 500 to 700 donors and added high-resolution HLA genotyping to study TCR occurrence patterns. Approximately 300 gigabases of sequencing data and roughly 90 million unique TCR sequences were included in an early release covering roughly 600 HLA-typed donors. Among roughly 400 genotyped donors of the cohort, an average of approximately 240,000 unique TCR beta nucleotide sequences were sequenced per donor, 15% to 20% of them non-productive. Genome-wide SNP genotypes for about 65% of the 666 donors were used in a later genetic analysis, which treated that subset as a discovery cohort. To decide whether each TCR beta V gene segment behaved as functional or pseudogenic, an earlier analysis of approximately 590 of the donors relied on high-throughput TCR beta sequencing. All discovery cohort repertoires had been generated on a single sequencing platform. In the later analysis, no new phenotypic data were used to find candidate immune exposures; instead, reliance was placed on TCR beta sequences and their occurrence across donors. The number of donors typed differed by locus, with roughly 620-640 for A, B, C, DRB1 and DQB1, 522 for DQA1, some 570 for DPA1, and around 450 for DPB1. Of the roughly 400 genotyped donors, roughly 85% fell in the genetic ancestry cluster associated with self-reported Caucasian donors. Both class I and class II loci were covered by HLA typing, at four-digit resolution. To predict cytomegalovirus infection status, the study combined high-throughput TCR immunosequencing, statistical association of individual TCRs with disease status, and machine learning. Along with the roughly 670-subject first cohort, a separate validation cohort of 120 different subjects was used. The study profiled the T cell repertoires of some 610 subjects by immunosequencing and related them to cytomegalovirus serostatus. Alongside the repertoire data, information on donor age, sex, ethnicity and CMV serostatus was compiled. Several DR-DQ haplotypes were handled as single units for association and clustering, since linkage in the cohort was strong. Here is what the overall study found, with its caveats: According to a later genetic analysis, donors in an Asian-associated ancestry cluster had fewer N-insertions in productive TCRs than the roughly 660-donor mean. A later analysis found that most CMV-associated TCR beta chains appeared HLA-restricted, with HLA associations seemingly driven largely by CMV exposure. A later analysis reported that several top co-occurrence clusters appeared linked to parvovirus B19, influenza, CMV and Epstein-Barr virus. Strong co-occurrence of HLA alleles, especially DR and DQ, made assigning TCR associations to individual alleles difficult. Sequencing depth was assumed to be roughly uniform across donors in the presence/absence analyses, though that assumption may not hold. In a later analysis, HLA-associated TCR beta chains were found to be more clonally expanded and to have lower generation probabilities than equally common non-associated chains. Immune exposure information for the cohort was limited to CMV serostatus. A later genetic analysis associated a missense DCLRE1C variant with V-gene and J-gene trimming of TCR beta chains, and an independent cohort replicated the association. Correlated functional status among segregating V segments might reflect linkage disequilibrium, but an unknown experimental factor could not be ruled out. An earlier analysis of approximately 530 of the donors showed that most TCR beta V segments appeared in productive rearrangements either about 90% or about 30% of the time, which broadly matched IMGT annotations. Because counts were too low, approximately 15 rarely observed V segments, including chromosome 9 orphons, were excluded from the earlier analysis of around 640 of the donors. A further reported finding was that TCR beta sequences accurately predicted the HLA-A and HLA-B alleles for most subjects in the first cohort. Most TCR sequences were seen in very few donors, while some public TCRs were found in many individuals. The classifier was reported to diagnose cytomegalovirus status with high specificity and sensitivity in both the original cohort and the validation cohort. HLA typing was unavailable for some donors at each locus, so association tests used only the typed subset. In vitro tests confirmed that a few of the cytomegalovirus-associated TCR beta chains recognize cytomegalovirus antigens. It was suggested by the authors that the approach could potentially be generalized to other disease states and immunological phenotypes. Specific HLA alleles were associated with around 18,000 TCR beta sequences at a false discovery rate of 0.05 in a later analysis. Only TCR beta chains were sequenced in this cohort, and the absence of alpha or paired-chain data limited detectable features. The study gave a list of 150 to 200 TCR beta chains associated with cytomegalovirus. In a later analysis, TCR association rates were found to vary across HLA loci, with the most associated TCRs seen for DRB1 alleles and the fewest for HLA-C alleles. The sequencing pipeline was judged likely to have produced a cluster of highly shared sequence variants as a technical artifact.

Concerning this clone: It has no known antigen specificity.

The method behind the library was the immunoSEQ multiplex PCR assay. A mixture of 60 forward primers for TCR Vbeta segments and 13 reverse primers for TCR Jbeta segments was used in the multiplex PCR. Amplification of the CDR3 region of rearranged TCR beta genes was performed with a multiplex PCR assay on genomic DNA. The Illumina HiSeq System was used to sequence the amplified TCR beta libraries as 87-base-pair reads. In the original analysis: In a later analysis, tens of millions of unique TCR beta chains were counted across the 650 to 750 repertoires, and some 10 million of these chains were shared by at least two donors. Raw reads were error-corrected and collapsed into unique sequences by a nearest-neighbor algorithm in which closely related sequences were merged to remove PCR and sequencing errors. CDR3 sequences were aligned to IMGT reference sequences to assign V, D and J gene segments. For a sequence to be retained, a match of at least six nucleotides was required to both a V gene segment and a J gene segment. A rearrangement was called productive if the CDR3 had no stop codons and remained in frame with V and J, and every other rearrangement was called non-productive. Following IMGT convention, CDR3 was defined as the stretch from the second conserved V-encoded cysteine up to the conserved J-encoded phenylalanine. Sequences without an unambiguous match to a single V gene segment were excluded from the earlier analysis of 500 to 700 of the donors. In an earlier analysis of approximately 590 of the donors, V segments were called functional above 56.7% productive rearrangements and were called segregating when the between-donor standard deviation exceeded 5%. A statistical classification framework was developed to diagnose cytomegalovirus status using the catalog of TCR beta chain sequences. In a later analysis, TCR nucleotide sequences were compared against IMGT/GENE-DB human TR gene sequences so that V and J genes could be assigned. The TCRdist pipeline was used in a later analysis to assign CDR3 sequences and most-parsimonious VDJ recombination scenarios. In a later analysis, each TCR beta chain was defined by its CDR3 amino acid sequence together with its V-gene family, and reads without a unique V-gene family were excluded. As a way to deal with suspected cross-contamination and a sequencing artifact, a later analysis dropped roughly 620 nucleotide sequences that were highly shared and had low generation probability. A later analysis calculated a clonal expansion index for each public chain from normalized within-repertoire ranks of inferred template counts. In a later analysis, generation probabilities were computed using a VDJ recombination model fitted to out-of-frame rearrangements, and the results were checked against IGoR. A later analysis scored TCR-TCR, TCR-HLA and TCR-CMV co-occurrence with hypergeometric tests, applying a repertoire-size bias correction to TCR pairs. To estimate false discovery rates, a later analysis permuted the HLA or CMV assignments 20 times. In a later analysis, co-occurring TCRs were grouped using DBSCAN, and TCRdist sequence similarity was added for clustering within HLA-allele-positive subsets. Repertoires with fewer than 30,000 or more than 120,000 public chains were left out of co-occurrence clustering, as were five repertoires with anomalous nucleotide sharing. The clones in this table, taken by TCRdb from immuneACCESS, are in-frame only. Not every clone is retained; where verified, under half of the shortfall comes from an unresolved V gene, and the cause of the rest is unknown. V and J calls and clone size are as listed in that table; D and trimming were resolved from the DNA. The sample table gives around 53,000 clones. Together, the top ten hold 12% of the sample.

The cohort consisted of 666 healthy bone marrow donors. At the time of sampling, every cohort member was nominally healthy, though immune exposures that went unrecorded were likely present. The donor tested CMV seropositive, placing the donor among the approximately 310 seropositive members of the cohort. Each donor provided a peripheral blood sample, and peripheral blood mononuclear cells were used for TCR beta sequencing. Genomic DNA was extracted from the blood cell samples with the Qiagen DNeasy Blood Extraction Kit. The sequenced material came from PBMCs. The sequence came from a woman between 25 and 40 years old in good health and CMV-seropositive.

CDR3 loop: CASSSTDIGNSPLHF. The nucleotides read TGTGCCAGCAGTTCGACCGACATTGGGAATTCACCCCTCCACTTT. This sequence uses TRBV6-1 and TRBJ1-6, with no D gene named confidently. The CDR3 holds 15 amino acids from the cysteine to the phenylalanine. Just the 45-base CDR3 DNA is kept, in frame starting at base 1. V is reduced by 5 bases and J by 7 bases, leaving a spacing of 15 bases between them. The germline V gene encodes CDR1 MNHNS and CDR2 SASEGT.